These T cell receptor beta chains were read from a single sample in a study of blood T cells in healthy people across ages. TCRdb passed the 5' RACE reads through MiXCR, listing each CDR3 protein once. Counted here are around 1,600,000 distinct CDR3 sequences, approximately 39% occurring once; the ten biggest clones make up less than 5%. Source material: blood. These receptors came from a woman aged 18-29 years in good health. CDR3s include the opening cysteine and the closing phenylalanine or tryptophan. The D gene is left open where the match is weak. Clone size is not always given. Where it is, it says once, few, many or a class for expanded clones.

cdr3_aa	cdr3_nt	j_call	d_call	v_call	clone_size
CASKGLAGDGQETQYF	TGTGCCAGCAAGGGACTAGCGGGAGACGGACAAGAGACCCAGTACTTC	TRBJ2-5	TRBD2	TRBV27	NA
CAIRQGLRVGYTF	TGTGCCATCCGGCAGGGCCTACGTGTTGGCTACACCTTC	TRBJ1-2	NA	TRBV28	NA
CASSSKLNTPGLKGAYNEQYF	TGTGCCAGCAGCTCTAAACTTAATACTCCGGGACTCAAAGGGGCCTACAATGAGCAGTACTTC	TRBJ2-5	NA	TRBV7-2	NA
CASTSGIQETQYF	TGTGCCAGCACCAGCGGGATCCAAGAGACCCAGTACTTC	TRBJ2-5	TRBD2	TRBV7-2	NA
CASSLMSAPDSPLHF	TGTGCCAGCAGCTTAATGAGTGCCCCAGATTCACCCCTCCACTTT	TRBJ1-6	NA	TRBV7-9	once
CSARTLAGLSYNEQFF	TGCAGTGCACGGACCCTAGCCGGTCTGTCCTACAATGAGCAGTTCTTC	TRBJ2-1	NA	TRBV20-1	NA
CASRSWGTNEKLFF	TGTGCCAGCAGATCCTGGGGGACTAATGAAAAACTGTTTTTT	TRBJ1-4	NA	TRBV7-2	NA
CASSPGLRLMNTEAFF	TGTGCCAGCAGTCCAGGACTGAGATTGATGAACACTGAAGCTTTCTTT	TRBJ1-1	NA	TRBV28	NA
CASNEQGTDTQYF	TGTGCCAGCAATGAACAGGGAACAGATACGCAGTATTTT	TRBJ2-3	NA	TRBV2	NA
CATSTSGDPGGELFF	TGTGCCACTTCGACTAGCGGGGACCCGGGGGGGGAGCTGTTTTTT	TRBJ2-2	TRBD2	TRBV6-1	NA
CASSGQGRGEKLFF	TGTGCCAGCAGTGGACAGGGGCGGGGTGAAAAACTGTTTTTT	TRBJ1-4	TRBD1	TRBV6-1	NA
CASSRQDSRNYGYTF	TGTGCCAGCAGCCGACAGGACAGCCGCAACTATGGCTACACCTTC	TRBJ1-2	NA	TRBV4-2	many
CATYDNYGYTF	TGTGCCACTTACGACAACTATGGCTACACCTTC	TRBJ1-2	NA	TRBV6-4	NA
CASMGTINEQFF	TGTGCCAGCATGGGGACAATCAATGAGCAGTTCTTC	TRBJ2-1	NA	TRBV2	NA
CASSQEGTGGIYGYTF	TGTGCCAGCAGCCAAGAAGGGACAGGGGGAATCTATGGCTACACCTTC	TRBJ1-2	TRBD1	TRBV14	once
CASSLGVRLSTDTQYF	TGTGCCAGCAGCCTCGGGGTTCGTCTGAGCACAGATACGCAGTATTTT	TRBJ2-3	NA	TRBV4-2	few
CASCDVAGVYNEQFF	TGTGCCAGCTGCGACGTGGCGGGGGTCTACAATGAGCAGTTCTTC	TRBJ2-1	TRBD2	TRBV3-1	few
CASQGQLGTGELFF	TGTGCCAGCCAGGGACAGCTCGGAACCGGGGAGCTGTTTTTT	TRBJ2-2	TRBD1	TRBV6-2/TRBV6-3	NA
CASSYGDNSPTDTQYF	TGTGCCAGCAGTTACGGGGATAACAGTCCCACAGATACGCAGTATTTT	TRBJ2-3	NA	TRBV6-6	few
CASSQKVHNEQYF	TGTGCCAGCAGCCAAAAGGTCCACAATGAGCAGTACTTC	TRBJ2-5	NA	TRBV3-1	NA
CSARAPGTKNIQYF	TGCAGTGCTAGAGCCCCGGGAACCAAAAACATTCAGTACTTC	TRBJ2-4	NA	TRBV20-1	few
CASSQVGGGAKYGYTF	TGTGCCAGCAGCCAAGTAGGGGGTGGGGCAAAGTATGGCTACACCTTC	TRBJ1-2	NA	TRBV4-2	NA
CAISAAPSEAFF	TGTGCCATCAGTGCGGCTCCCTCTGAAGCTTTCTTT	TRBJ1-1	NA	TRBV10-3	NA
CSVSSGTGNEKLFF	TGCAGCGTATCTTCCGGGACAGGGAATGAAAAACTGTTTTTT	TRBJ1-4	TRBD1	TRBV29-1	few
CASSYRVMGSSPLHF	TGTGCCAGCAGTTACCGGGTAATGGGGAGTTCACCCCTCCACTTT	TRBJ1-6	NA	TRBV6-5	few
CASRKAGTGSYGYTF	TGTGCCAGCAGAAAAGCCGGGACAGGGAGCTATGGCTACACCTTC	TRBJ1-2	TRBD1	TRBV6-1	few
CSVEDLGQEIYYGYTF	TGCAGCGTTGAAGATCTCGGACAGGAGATATACTATGGCTACACCTTC	TRBJ1-2	TRBD1	TRBV29-1	NA
CASSQDEAGIAQGHNQQFF	TGCGCCAGCAGCCAAGATGAGGCAGGCATCGCCCAGGGACACAATCAGCAGTTCTTC	TRBJ2-1	NA	TRBV4-3	few